The text below deals with one TCR beta chain. The data were obtained in a study of CD8 T cells in ankylosing spondylitis. Germline V CDR1 and CDR2: SEHNR, FQNEAQ (reference sequence). The CDR3 has 11 amino acids. The V end lost 4 bases, the J end lost 5 bases, and 3 bases lay between the germline ends. TCRdb independently ran MiXCR on the 5' RACE reads; one entry per CDR3 protein. The table has some 130,000 distinct CDR3 sequences, approximately 9.2% seen once. The chain links TRBV7-9 to TRBJ2-1; D call uncertain. The sequencing sample was made of synovial fluid, either unsorted or a sorted T cell fraction (not recorded which). This sequence originates from a male donor with ankylosing spondylitis. CDR3 loop: CASSSDNEQFF. CDR3 nucleotide sequence: TGTGCCAGCAGCTCTGACAATGAGCAGTTCTTC. Full variable domain (remainder filled in from reference TRBV7-9 and TRBJ2-1): DTGVSQNPRHKITKRGQNVTFRCDPISEHNRLYWYRQTLGQGPEFLTYFQNEAQLEKSRLLSDRFSAERPKGSFSTLEIQRTEQGDSAMYLCASSSDNEQFFGPGTRLTVL.